What follows are 29 T cell receptor beta chains derived from one specimen sequenced in a study of technical replicates of blood from several donors. Clones were sequenced by immunoSEQ multiplex PCR, and TCRdb holds only the in-frame ones, with some missing. Here the sample spans more than 80,000 clones, about 96% being singletons. The source material was T cells isolated from PBMCs. These receptor sequences come from a human donor in good health.

J is TRBJ2-7 and V is TRBV6-6; 13 positions match TRBD2. CDR3 size: 13 residues. With V trimmed by 7 bases and J by 7 bases, 4 bases remained unmatched. Germline V gene data show CDR1 as MNHNY and CDR2 as SVGAGI (reference sequence). The CDR3 here is CASTGTSGTEQYF. In nucleotides, the CDR3 is TGTGCCAGCACTGGGACTAGCGGGACTGAGCAGTACTTC.

V and J are TRBV29-1 and TRBJ2-2; no clear D. Germline V gives CDR1 SQVTM, CDR2 ANQGSEA. CDR3 size: 13 residues. Between the trimmed V and J ends, which lost 7 bases and 5 bases, there was a span of 14 bases. This CDR3 reads CSALLGRTGELFF. In nucleotides, the CDR3 is TGCAGCGCCCTACTTGGGCGAACCGGGGAGCTGTTTTTT.

The chain carries TRBV10-3 and TRBJ2-5; the D is unclear. CDR1 is ENHRY and CDR2 is SYGVKD in the germline V gene. The CDR3 sequence is 12 residues long. Trimming pared 2 bases from V and 7 bases from J, leaving 8 bases between. The CDR3 sequence: CAISEPLGTQYF. CDR3 DNA: TGTGCCATCAGTGAGCCCCTCGGGACCCAGTACTTC.

The chain recombines TRBV7-2 with TRBJ2-3; TRBD2 aligns across 14 bases. The V gene's germline CDR1 is SGHTA and CDR2 FQGNSA. This CDR3 spans 16 amino acids. V lost 1 base, J lost 8 bases, and 5 bases stayed unmatched. CDR3 coding DNA: TGTGCCAGCAGCTTAGTGGGGACTAGCGGGAGTCGTACGCAGTATTTT. Translating gives CASSLVGTSGSRTQYF.

J is TRBJ2-1 and V is TRBV9; a possible D gene is TRBD2 (6 bases). Germline V gene lookup returns CDR1 SGDLS and CDR2 YYNGEE. The CDR3 sequence is 16 residues long. V was shortened by 0 bases and J by 1 base, with 11 bases between the two germline ends. This chain's CDR3 is CASSVVGGGSYNEQFF. The DNA of the CDR3 is TGTGCCAGCAGCGTAGTGGGGGGAGGATCCTACAATGAGCAGTTCTTC.

V is TRBV7-2 and J is TRBJ2-1, with D uncertain. With 5 bases removed from V and 5 bases from J, the gap between germline ends came to 13 bases. CDR1 is SGHTA, CDR2 FQGNSA, per germline. CDR3 length: 14 amino acids. DNA of the CDR3: TGTGCCAGCAGCCAACAACCGACACACAATGAGCAGTTCTTC. This codes for CASSQQPTHNEQFF. The variable domain in full, with the rest retrieved from reference TRBV7-2 and TRBJ2-1, is GAGVSQSPSNKVTEKGKDVELRCDPISGHTALYWYRQSLGQGLEFLIYFQGNSAPDKSGLPSDRFSAERTGGSVSTLTIQRTQQEDSAVYLCASSQQPTHNEQFFGPGTRLTVL.

The chain couples TRBV30 to TRBJ2-3; D is perhaps TRBD1 (5 bases). The V gene lost 0 bases and the J gene lost 3 bases, with 10 bases spanning the gap. Germline-derived CDR1 and CDR2 are GTSNPN and SVGIG (reference sequence). This CDR3 spans 14 amino acids. The CDR3: CAWSVGVRTDTQYF. CDR3 in DNA: TGTGCCTGGAGTGTAGGGGTTAGAACAGATACGCAGTATTTT. Complete variable domain (other parts from reference TRBV30 and TRBJ2-3): SQTIHQWPATLVQPVGSPLSLECTVEGTSNPNLYWYRQAAGRGLQLLFYSVGIGQISSEVPQNLSASRPQDRQFILSSKKLLLSDSGFYLCAWSVGVRTDTQYFGPGTRLTVL.

V gene TRBV2 combines with J gene TRBJ2-3, with D possibly TRBD2 on 6 matching bases. This CDR3 is 15 amino acids long. Germline CDR1 SNHLY, CDR2 FYNNEI. V gave up 3 bases and J gave up 0 bases, with 10 bases separating them. CDR3 coding DNA: TGTGCCAGCAGTGACAGCGGGTATAGCACAGATACGCAGTATTTT. Its protein product is CASSDSGYSTDTQYF.

This rearrangement joins TRBV10-3 to TRBJ2-7, with 9 nucleotides matching TRBD2. This CDR3 comprises 15 residues. V shed 8 bases, J shed 2 bases, and the junction held 10 bases outside the gene matches. Germline CDR1 ENHRY, CDR2 SYGVKD. CDR3 sequence: CAIGNSGSGAYEQYF. In DNA form, the CDR3 reads TGTGCCATCGGGAATAGCGGGAGTGGGGCCTACGAGCAGTACTTC.

The chain combines TRBV28 with TRBJ2-3, with 10 bases fitting TRBD2. The ends lost 7 bases at V and 1 base at J; junction bases unmatched: 2. Germline CDR1 reads MDHEN; CDR2 reads SYDVKM. This CDR3 spans 14 amino acids. CDR3 bases: TGTGCCAGCACCGGGACTAGCGGCACAGATACGCAGTATTTT. It codes for CASTGTSGTDTQYF. Full variable domain (missing parts from reference TRBV28 and TRBJ2-3): DVKVTQSSRYLVKRTGEKVFLECVQDMDHENMFWYRQDPGLGLRLIYFSYDVKMKEKGDIPEGYSVSREKKERFSLILESASTNQTSMYLCASTGTSGTDTQYFGPGTRLTVL.

The chain carries TRBV5-4 and TRBJ2-5; the match to TRBD2 covers 15 bases. This CDR3 comprises 20 residues. CDR1 SGHNT and CDR2 YYREEE come from the germline V gene (reference sequence). Unmatched junction bases numbered 10, after V lost 0 bases and J lost 1 base. CDR3 in amino acids: CASSLGLRTSGRGGQETQYF. In DNA, the CDR3 is TGTGCCAGCAGCTTGGGGCTCAGGACTAGCGGGAGGGGGGGCCAAGAGACCCAGTACTTC.

The gene calls are TRBV9 and TRBJ2-7; TRBD2 might be the D (6 bases). Germline assignment: CDR1 SGDLS and CDR2 YYNGEE. V was pared by 4 bases and J by 0 bases, with 11 bases between. The CDR3 is 14 residues long. The CDR3 region has the DNA TGTGCCAGCAGCCGAGGGACTTCCTCCTACGAGCAGTACTTC. Translated, it gives CASSRGTSSYEQYF.

The rearrangement joins TRBV7-9 to TRBJ2-1, with 8 positions matching TRBD2. CDR1 is SEHNR, CDR2 FQNEAQ, per germline (reference sequence). The CDR3 covers 16 residues. V shed 2 bases, J shed 8 bases, and the junction held 11 bases outside the gene matches. Written as DNA, the CDR3 is TGTGCCAGCAGCTTAAACGGGAGGGCCCATACAGATGAGCAGTTCTTC. Its translation is CASSLNGRAHTDEQFF.

The V call is TRBV5-1, the J call TRBJ1-3; no definite D call. Germline V lookup: CDR1 SGHRS, CDR2 YFSETQ. The germline V and J ends were trimmed by 1 base and 0 bases, with 14 bases remaining between them. The CDR3 is made up of 17 amino acids. CDR3 nucleotide sequence: TGCGCCAGCAGCTTGTCGTGGGCAGGCTCCTCTGGAAACACCATATATTTT. Residues: CASSLSWAGSSGNTIYF. The whole variable domain, filled in from reference TRBV5-1 and TRBJ1-3, reads KAGVTQTPRYLIKTRGQQVTLSCSPISGHRSVSWYQQTPGQGLQFLFEYFSETQRNKGNFPGRFSGRQFSNSRSEMNVSTLELGDSALYLCASSLSWAGSSGNTIYFGEGSWLTVV.

The rearrangement joins TRBV7-8 to TRBJ2-4, with D maybe TRBD1 (5 bases). V lost 8 bases, J lost 5 bases, and 10 bases lay in between. CDR1 is SGHVS, CDR2 FQNEAQ, per germline. CDR3 length: 12 amino acids. CDR3 amino acids: CASSGAENIQYF. CDR3 nucleotides: TGTGCCAGCTCTGGGGCAGAAAACATTCAGTACTTC.

V gene TRBV30 combines with J gene TRBJ2-2, with TRBD1 identical over 9 bases. Germline-derived CDR1 and CDR2 are GTSNPN and SVGIG (reference sequence). Trimming at V came to 0 bases and at J to 0 bases, leaving 17 bases not matched to a gene. This CDR3 has 21 amino acids. Written as DNA, the CDR3 is TGTGCCTGGAGTGTACTGGACAGGGGACCTAGCGGCTACCCGAACACCGGGGAGCTGTTTTTT. Amino acids: CAWSVLDRGPSGYPNTGELFF.

The chain carries TRBV6-5 and TRBJ2-7, with D possibly TRBD1 on 6 matching bases. V was pared by 0 bases and J by 0 bases, with 9 bases between. The CDR3 totals 15 residues. Germline values: CDR1 MNHEY, CDR2 SVGAGI. CDR3 sequence (DNA): TGTGCCAGCAGTTACTCCGGGACACTCTCCTACGAGCAGTACTTC. Its translation: CASSYSGTLSYEQYF.

V gene TRBV29-1 combines with J gene TRBJ1-2; 7 nucleotides agree with TRBD1. Per germline, CDR1 SQVTM and CDR2 ANQGSEA. V lost 6 bases, J lost 4 bases, and 11 bases stayed unmatched. This CDR3 spans 14 amino acids. The CDR3 DNA is TGCAGCGTCCCTTCAGGACAGGTTATCTATGGCTACACCTTC. Residues: CSVPSGQVIYGYTF.

This chain links TRBV5-1 with TRBJ2-7; D might be TRBD1 (5 bases). V was shortened by 0 bases and J by 3 bases, with 7 bases between the two germline ends. Germline V gene sequence: CDR1 SGHRS, CDR2 YFSETQ. The CDR3 has 13 residues. Written as DNA, the CDR3 is TGCGCCAGCAGCTTGGAGGGGATCTACGAGCAGTACTTC. Translated, it gives CASSLEGIYEQYF. The full variable domain, with the rest looked up from reference TRBV5-1 and TRBJ2-7, is KAGVTQTPRYLIKTRGQQVTLSCSPISGHRSVSWYQQTPGQGLQFLFEYFSETQRNKGNFPGRFSGRQFSNSRSEMNVSTLELGDSALYLCASSLEGIYEQYFGPGTRLTVT.

V gene TRBV9 combines with J gene TRBJ2-2, with D possibly TRBD2 on 5 matching bases. CDR1 is SGDLS and CDR2 is YYNGEE in the germline V gene. The CDR3 is 13 amino acids. Trimming took 3 bases from V and 10 from J, leaving 13 bases between them. The CDR3 reads CASSGLLEAELFF. The CDR3 DNA reads TGTGCCAGCAGCGGCCTACTAGAGGCGGAGCTGTTTTTT.

The chain employs TRBV27 and TRBJ2-5; D possibly corresponds to TRBD1 (6 bases). The germline V gene has CDR1 MNHEY and CDR2 SMNVEV (reference sequence). This CDR3 region has 12 residues. Trimming pared 7 bases from V and 6 bases from J, leaving 12 bases between. CDR3: CASIDQGQTQYF. Here the CDR3 DNA reads TGTGCCAGCATAGATCAGGGGCAGACCCAGTACTTC.

V usage is TRBV7-9 and J usage is TRBJ2-1; D unresolved. The CDR3 has 14 residues. The germline V gene has CDR1 SEHNR and CDR2 FQNEAQ (reference sequence). Trimming stripped 1 base from V and 5 bases from J, with 9 bases between. CDR3 in amino acids: CASSLVALDNEQFF. The CDR3 region has the DNA TGTGCCAGCAGCTTAGTGGCCCTGGACAATGAGCAGTTCTTC.

CDR3 DNA sequence: TGCAGCGTCTCTCGGGGGGGCACAGATACGCAGTATTTT. It encodes CSVSRGGTDTQYF. V and J are TRBV29-1 and TRBJ2-3; 7 bases map to TRBD2. CDR3 length equals 13 residues. Germline-derived CDR1 and CDR2 are SQVTM and ANQGSEA. V gave up 6 bases and J gave up 1 base; unmatched junction bases: 4.

The chain uses TRBV30 and TRBJ2-2, with D possibly matching TRBD2 (6 bases). CDR3 size: 14 residues. Germline CDR1 is GTSNPN and CDR2 is SVGIG (reference sequence). V dropped 5 bases and J dropped 2 bases, with 12 bases sitting between them. This CDR3 reads CAWDGSYNTGELFF. CDR3 nucleotide sequence: TGTGCCTGGGACGGGAGTTACAACACCGGGGAGCTGTTTTTT.

This rearrangement joins TRBV30 to TRBJ1-3, with TRBD1 as a possible D gene (6 bases). V was pared by 8 bases and J by 3 bases, with 8 bases between. The CDR3 is 11 residues long. From germline, CDR1 is GTSNPN and CDR2 SVGIG (reference sequence). The chain's CDR3 is CAEGVGNTIYF. CDR3 coding DNA: TGTGCCGAGGGGGTTGGAAACACCATATATTTT.

The V and J genes are TRBV6-6 and TRBJ2-7, with a weak D call TRBD1 (6 bases). The CDR3 spans 14 residues. From germline, CDR1 is MNHNY and CDR2 SVGAGI (reference sequence). Trimming took 0 bases from V and 3 from J, leaving 9 bases between them. Here the CDR3 reads CASSYSQGNYEQYF. Here the CDR3 DNA reads TGTGCCAGCAGTTACTCCCAGGGGAACTACGAGCAGTACTTC.

The gene calls are TRBV5-1 and TRBJ1-4; TRBD1 aligns across 11 bases. This CDR3 has 14 residues. Germline loops: CDR1 SGHRS, CDR2 YFSETQ. The junction had 4 bases not matched to a gene; V was cut back by 4 bases and J by 8 bases. The CDR3: CASSGTGGGEKLFF. The CDR3, as DNA: TGCGCCAGCAGCGGGACAGGGGGTGGGGAAAAACTGTTTTTT. The entire variable domain, with the rest obtained from reference TRBV5-1 and TRBJ1-4, is as follows: KAGVTQTPRYLIKTRGQQVTLSCSPISGHRSVSWYQQTPGQGLQFLFEYFSETQRNKGNFPGRFSGRQFSNSRSEMNVSTLELGDSALYLCASSGTGGGEKLFFGSGTQLSVL.

V is TRBV30 and J is TRBJ2-7, with TRBD2 matching 9 bases. The trim removed 5 bases at V and 2 bases at J, leaving 4 bases unmatched. Germline V gene sequence: CDR1 GTSNPN, CDR2 SVGIG (reference sequence). The CDR3 has 13 residues. This CDR3 reads CAWDLAGTYEQYF. The DNA of the CDR3 is TGTGCCTGGGACCTAGCGGGAACCTACGAGCAGTACTTC.

V usage is TRBV5-1 and J usage is TRBJ2-7; TRBD2 is a possible D gene (6 bases). Per the germline V gene, CDR1 is SGHRS and CDR2 is YFSETQ. Trimming took 8 bases from V and 4 from J, leaving 25 bases between them. The CDR3 extends over 16 amino acids. This CDR3 is CARGVFSAGLIYEQYF. In nucleotides, the CDR3 is TGCGCCAGAGGAGTTTTTAGCGCGGGATTAATATACGAGCAGTACTTC. Combining the CDR3 with reference TRBV5-1 and TRBJ2-7 gives the whole variable domain KAGVTQTPRYLIKTRGQQVTLSCSPISGHRSVSWYQQTPGQGLQFLFEYFSETQRNKGNFPGRFSGRQFSNSRSEMNVSTLELGDSALYLCARGVFSAGLIYEQYFGPGTRLTVT.